The 31 T cell receptor beta chains given below trace back to one sample, sequenced in a study of OX40 agonist ivuxolimab in advanced cancers. Some clones are missing from TCRdb's copy, which holds only in-frame ones; the method was immunoSEQ multiplex PCR. The data contain around 68,000 clones, roughly 81% of them singletons. The starting material was CD4+ or CD8+ T cells sorted from blood, obtained in a trial of the OX40 agonist ivuxolimab. These receptors were obtained from an adult with an advanced solid tumor such as melanoma, head and neck, liver or kidney cancer.

The chain uses TRBV15 and TRBJ2-2, with D possibly being TRBD2 (6 bases). V was cut by 0 bases and J by 0 bases, with 14 bases left in between. From germline, CDR1 is LNHNV and CDR2 YYDKDF (reference sequence). The CDR3 is 18 amino acids. As DNA, the CDR3 is TGTGCCACCAGCAGAGAGGGGGGAGGCTATGCGAACACCGGGGAGCTGTTTTTT. The encoded protein is CATSREGGGYANTGELFF.

The chain employs TRBV5-4 and TRBJ2-7, with TRBD1 matching 7 bases. From germline, CDR1 is SGHNT and CDR2 YYREEE (reference sequence). CDR3 length equals 14 residues. Trimming cost V 1 base and J 7 bases; bases outside gene matches: 8. DNA of the CDR3: TGTGCCAGCAGCTTGACAGGGGAATTACGGGAGCAGTACTTC. It yields the protein CASSLTGELREQYF.

The chain couples TRBV6-6 to TRBJ1-5; D not resolved. Between the trimmed V and J ends, which lost 8 bases and 0 bases, there was a span of 8 bases. CDR3 length equals 13 residues. The germline CDR1 and CDR2 sequences are MNHNY and SVGAGI (reference sequence). CDR3 region: CASRGYSNQPQHF. The CDR3 coding sequence is TGTGCCAGCCGCGGGTATAGCAATCAGCCCCAGCATTTT.

The V gene is TRBV27, the J gene TRBJ1-5, with D unresolved. The length of the CDR3 is 15 residues. CDR1 is MNHEY and CDR2 is SMNVEV in the germline V gene (reference sequence). Trimming took off 2 bases at V and 0 bases at J, with 8 bases between the two ends. The CDR3: CASSLQGYSNQPQHF. The CDR3 bases are TGTGCCAGCAGTTTACAAGGTTATAGCAATCAGCCCCAGCATTTT.

This clone was seen a single time. The gene calls are TRBV19 and TRBJ1-3, with 9 bases identical to TRBD1. V shed 8 bases, J shed 2 bases, and the junction held 13 bases outside the gene matches. This CDR3 spans 17 amino acids. The germline V gene has CDR1 LNHDA and CDR2 SQIVND (reference sequence). The CDR3 spells CASSLNTGGAAGNTIYF. The CDR3 DNA sequence: TGTGCCAGTTCCCTAAATACAGGGGGCGCGGCTGGAAACACCATATATTTT.

This clone came up once. The genes are TRBV6-6 and TRBJ2-5; D is ambiguous. CDR3 size: 11 residues. Germline V gene lookup returns CDR1 MNHNY and CDR2 SVGAGI (reference sequence). V was shortened by 1 base and J by 5 bases, with 2 bases between the two germline ends. The CDR3 loop reads CASSYFETQYF. CDR3 bases: TGTGCCAGCAGTTACTTCGAGACCCAGTACTTC.

J is TRBJ1-4 and V is TRBV28; no reliable D call. The CDR3 sequence is 15 residues long. V dropped 5 bases and J dropped 0 bases, with 10 bases sitting between them. The germline V gene encodes CDR1 MDHEN and CDR2 SYDVKM. CDR3 in amino acids: CASSPLHATNEKLFF. In DNA form, the CDR3 reads TGTGCCAGCAGTCCGCTACACGCAACTAATGAAAAACTGTTTTTT.

This chain connects TRBV16 to TRBJ1-2; weak D call: TRBD1 (6 bases). The CDR3 has 18 amino acids. V lost 4 bases and J lost 2, with 23 bases in between. Germline loops: CDR1 KGHSY, CDR2 FQNENV. CDR3 in amino acids: CASSLLAWTAATNYGYTF. Here the CDR3 DNA reads TGTGCCAGCAGCCTCCTGGCGTGGACAGCCGCTACAAACTATGGCTACACCTTC.

CDR3 amino acids: CAREGPWDRELFF. For the CDR3, the DNA is TGTGCCAGAGAGGGGCCTTGGGATAGGGAGCTGTTTTTT. The chain recombines TRBV14 with TRBJ2-2, with D perhaps assigned TRBD1 or TRBD2 (5 bases each). The CDR3 is made up of 13 amino acids. V lost 9 bases, J lost 9 bases, and 17 bases lay in between. Germline-derived CDR1 and CDR2 are SGHDN and FVKESK.

The chain links TRBV28 to TRBJ1-5; TRBD1 agrees at 8 bases. Germline loops: CDR1 MDHEN, CDR2 SYDVKM. The CDR3 consists of 15 residues. V lost 3 bases and J lost 2; bases outside the gene matches: 3. The CDR3 DNA reads TGTGCCAGCAGTTTGGACAGGGTCCGCAATCAGCCCCAGCATTTT. Translated: CASSLDRVRNQPQHF.

The CDR3 protein is CASSAARGDYGYTF. CDR3 sequence (DNA): TGTGCCAGCAGTGCCGCCAGGGGCGACTATGGCTACACCTTC. This chain connects TRBV27 to TRBJ1-2; D is possibly TRBD1 (6 bases). V gave up 5 bases and J gave up 3 bases, with 13 bases separating them. The CDR3 length is 14 residues. In germline, CDR1 is MNHEY, CDR2 SMNVEV (reference sequence).

The J gene is TRBJ2-1, the V gene TRBV7-2; possible D gene TRBD2, 5 bases. CDR1 and CDR2 (germline): SGHTA, FQGNSA. Trimming removed 5 bases at V and 0 bases at J, with 17 bases between. The CDR3 covers 17 residues. CDR3 coding DNA: TGTGCCAGCAGCCCTTTTACGGACTTAAGCTCCTACAATGAGCAGTTCTTC. Translating it yields CASSPFTDLSSYNEQFF.

This rearrangement joins TRBV19 to TRBJ2-1, with TRBD2 as a possible D gene (5 bases). The V gene lost 4 bases and the J gene lost 0 bases, with 13 bases spanning the gap. Germline V gene lookup returns CDR1 LNHDA and CDR2 SQIVND (reference sequence). This CDR3 comprises 16 residues. In DNA, the CDR3 is TGTGCCAGTAGTAAGAACCCGGGGAGCTCCTACAATGAGCAGTTCTTC. This codes for CASSKNPGSSYNEQFF. Full variable domain (remainder filled in from reference TRBV19 and TRBJ2-1): DGGITQSPKYLFRKEGQNVTLSCEQNLNHDAMYWYRQDPGQGLRLIYYSQIVNDFQKGDIAEGYSVSREKKESFPLTVTSAQKNPTAFYLCASSKNPGSSYNEQFFGPGTRLTVL.

The J gene is TRBJ2-4, the V gene TRBV7-2, with D perhaps TRBD1 or TRBD2 (6 bases each). Trimming cost V 8 bases and J 5 bases, with 19 bases left between them. Per germline, CDR1 SGHTA and CDR2 FQGNSA. The CDR3 has 15 amino acids. In DNA, the CDR3 is TGTGCCAGCTCCCGGTGGGGGGCCTCCCAAAACATTCAGTACTTC. Translating it yields CASSRWGASQNIQYF.

The genes are TRBV28 and TRBJ2-5; the match to TRBD2 covers 9 bases. This CDR3 contains 15 residues. Germline V gives CDR1 MDHEN, CDR2 SYDVKM. The ends lost 3 bases at V and 3 bases at J; junction bases unmatched: 5. Here the CDR3 reads CASSLGGRAEETQYF. CDR3 DNA: TGTGCCAGCAGTTTGGGCGGGAGGGCCGAAGAGACCCAGTACTTC.

The chain recombines TRBV5-1 with TRBJ2-5; D not resolved. The CDR3 is 13 amino acids. V lost 0 bases, J lost 10 bases, and 13 bases lay in between. Germline V gene sequence: CDR1 SGHRS, CDR2 YFSETQ. The CDR3 here is CASSLVIEEFQYF. In DNA form, the CDR3 reads TGCGCCAGCAGCTTGGTTATAGAGGAGTTCCAGTACTTC.

The rearrangement links TRBV19 to TRBJ1-1; D is ambiguous. Deletions cut 5 bases from V and 5 bases from J, with 15 bases between. Germline-derived CDR1 and CDR2 are LNHDA and SQIVND (reference sequence). The CDR3 runs 14 residues. The DNA of the CDR3 is TGTGCCAGTAGTCTCGCGCGGGAGGGAACTGAAGCTTTCTTT. Protein sequence: CASSLAREGTEAFF.

The CDR3 protein is CASSLAGAAKNYGYTF. CDR3 coding DNA: TGTGCCAGCAGTTTAGCAGGGGCAGCTAAAAACTATGGCTACACCTTC. This rearrangement joins TRBV28 to TRBJ1-2; possible D gene TRBD1, 6 bases. CDR3 length equals 16 residues. CDR1 is MDHEN, CDR2 SYDVKM, per germline. The V end was cut by 2 bases, the J end by 2 bases, with 15 bases between.

V gene TRBV20-1 combines with J gene TRBJ2-7; D not certain. This CDR3 has 10 residues. Trimming stripped 1 base from V and 7 bases from J, with 5 bases between. The germline CDR1 and CDR2 sequences are DFQATT and SNEGSKA (reference sequence). As DNA, the CDR3 is TGCAGTGCTAGAGGGGGAGAGCAGTACTTC. This translates into CSARGGEQYF.

This chain uses TRBV27 with TRBJ2-1; no clear D gene. In germline, CDR1 is MNHEY, CDR2 SMNVEV (reference sequence). V shed 3 bases and J shed 3 bases, with 6 bases lying between them. The CDR3 is 13 amino acids. In DNA, the CDR3 is TGTGCCAGCAGTTTGAACCACTACAATGAGCAGTTCTTC. It codes for CASSLNHYNEQFF.

The gene calls are TRBV5-5 and TRBJ2-7, with 7 bases matching TRBD1. In germline, CDR1 is SGHKS, CDR2 YYEKEE (reference sequence). The CDR3 length is 17 residues. J was trimmed by 9 bases and V by 0 bases; bases with no gene match: 18. Written as DNA, the CDR3 is TGTGCCAGCAGCTTGGACAGGGGTTCATACATCCCATGGCCGCAGTACTTC. It is translated as CASSLDRGSYIPWPQYF. Using reference TRBV5-5 and TRBJ2-7 for the parts outside the CDR3, the full variable domain is DAGVTQSPTHLIKTRGQQVTLRCSPISGHKSVSWYQQVLGQGPQFIFQYYEKEERGRGNFPDRFSARQFPNYSSELNVNALLLGDSALYLCASSLDRGSYIPWPQYFGPGTRLTVT.

The chain is built from TRBV5-4 and TRBJ2-7; D possibly corresponds to TRBD2 (6 bases). Trimming stripped 0 bases from V and 4 bases from J, with 8 bases between. CDR1 and CDR2 from the germline V gene are SGHNT and YYREEE (reference sequence). The CDR3 covers 13 residues. The CDR3 protein is CASSLGGVYEQYF. The CDR3, as DNA: TGTGCCAGCAGCTTGGGGGGGGTTTACGAGCAGTACTTC.

V and J are TRBV15 and TRBJ2-2; D ambiguous. Germline lookup yields CDR1 LNHNV and CDR2 YYDKDF (reference sequence). CDR3 length equals 16 residues. V shed 0 bases and J shed 0 bases, with 8 bases lying between them. CDR3 bases: TGTGCCACCAGCAGAGATTTAGTTTCGAACACCGGGGAGCTGTTTTTT. It translates to CATSRDLVSNTGELFF.

The sample holds one count of this clone. V and J are TRBV19 and TRBJ2-3; 7 nucleotides agree with TRBD2. The CDR3 covers 16 residues. CDR1 is LNHDA and CDR2 is SQIVND in the germline V gene (reference sequence). Trimming removed 0 bases from V and 4 bases from J; junction bases left unmatched: 7. DNA of the CDR3: TGTGCCAGTAGTATAGATCTGCGGGAGAGGCCAGATACGCAGTATTTT. Translated, it gives CASSIDLRERPDTQYF.

CDR3 protein: CASSLDSGGANTGELFF. In DNA form, the CDR3 reads TGCGCCAGCAGCTTGGATTCAGGGGGCGCGAACACCGGGGAGCTGTTTTTT. V and J are TRBV5-1 and TRBJ2-2; 8 bases fit TRBD1. The CDR3 extends over 17 amino acids. J lost 0 bases, V lost 0 bases, and 4 bases had no gene match. Germline V gene data show CDR1 as SGHRS and CDR2 as YFSETQ.

This clone was seen more than once but under ten times. V usage is TRBV11-2 and J usage is TRBJ2-5; possible D gene TRBD2, 5 bases. The germline CDR1 and CDR2 sequences are SGHAT and FQNNGV. Trimming shortened V by 10 bases and J by 5 bases, and 17 bases separated the two germline ends. The CDR3 contains 13 residues. The CDR3 coding sequence is TGTGCCACCTCCGGGCTCGAGCGGGAGACCCAGTACTTC. It is translated as CATSGLERETQYF.

This clone was picked up a small number of times. The gene calls are TRBV19 and TRBJ1-4; perhaps TRBD1 as D (6 bases). Germline V CDR1 and CDR2: LNHDA, SQIVND (reference sequence). This CDR3 contains 14 residues. V lost 5 bases, J lost 4 bases, and 11 bases lay in between. This chain's CDR3 is CASSSRQVNEKLFF. The CDR3 bases are TGTGCCAGTAGTTCGCGACAGGTTAATGAAAAACTGTTTTTT.

The chain is built from TRBV4-1 and TRBJ2-3, with 9 bases fitting TRBD1. Germline CDR1 is MGHRA and CDR2 is YSYEKL. The J segment lost 3 bases and the V segment lost 5 bases, leaving 6 bases of the junction unmatched. The CDR3 sequence is 15 residues long. CDR3: CASSKGTGTTDTQYF. The CDR3 region has the DNA TGCGCCAGCAGCAAGGGGACAGGGACGACAGATACGCAGTATTTT.

V is TRBV19 and J is TRBJ1-2; a weak D match, TRBD1 (6 bases). This CDR3 contains 13 residues. Germline lookup yields CDR1 LNHDA and CDR2 SQIVND (reference sequence). V was shortened by 3 bases and J by 3 bases, with 8 bases between the two germline ends. The CDR3 nucleotides read TGTGCCAGTAGTATTACAGGGCACTATGGCTACACCTTC. Its protein product is CASSITGHYGYTF.

This clone has just one count. The V and J genes are TRBV5-1 and TRBJ2-7; the match to TRBD2 covers 10 bases. Trimming cost V 4 bases and J 7 bases; bases outside gene matches: 14. Looked up from germline, CDR1 is SGHRS and CDR2 is YFSETQ. This CDR3 has 16 residues. CDR3 amino acids: CASSASPLAGSEEQYF. The CDR3 nucleotides read TGCGCCAGCAGCGCCAGCCCACTAGCGGGGTCGGAGGAGCAGTACTTC.

This chain uses TRBV16 with TRBJ2-7, with D hard to call. V gave up 4 bases and J gave up 3 bases, with 10 bases separating them. The CDR3 has 13 amino acids. Per germline, CDR1 KGHSY and CDR2 FQNENV. The CDR3 DNA is TGTGCCAGCAGCCGTCGGAGAAGCTACGAGCAGTACTTC. The encoded protein is CASSRRRSYEQYF.